What follows is one T cell receptor (beta chain) and its context. Which antigen it targets is not known. Base-call qualities are not available, and no considerably larger clone is one nucleotide away. The CDR3 spans 15 residues, from the cysteine through the phenylalanine. Kept here is only the CDR3 DNA, which spans 45 bases and is read in frame from base 1. Trimmed from V: 2 bases; trimmed from J: 5 bases; junction bases lacking a gene match: 6. The germline V gene supplies CDR1 MDHEN and CDR2 SYDVKM. Sample treatment or condition, as interpreted from the label and publication: live attenuated yellow fever vaccine strain. At each blood-draw timepoint, two biological replicates of bulk PBMCs were obtained. PBMCs were isolated from peripheral blood using a standard Ficoll-Paque protocol. RNA was extracted with TriZol from bulk PBMCs, CD4 and CD8 fractions, and dextramer-positive and dextramer-negative fractions.

The sample is drawn from a study of T cells after yellow fever vaccination (dated by TCRdb to about 2019). Background for the entire study: The SMART-Seq v4 Ultra Low Input RNA kit was used to prepare libraries from fractions with low cell numbers. Blood was drawn at multiple timepoints before and after primary and secondary immunization, with bulk PBMC replicates and cell subsets isolated. Two healthy male donors, one aged 18 to 30 and one aged 30 to 39 years, were included in the cohort. To follow T-cell clones before and after primary and booster YFV17D yellow fever vaccination, bulk TCR alpha and beta repertoires were sequenced over time. The full study reports these points: Compared with the primary T-cell response, the secondary T-cell response was faster but weaker, reaching its peak on day 5 rather than on day 15. A small share of clonotypes occurred in both CD4 and CD8 compartments, likely arising from convergent recombination. Because only two donors were included in the study, the extent to which the findings can be generalized is limited. After the booster, most of the clones that had expanded following primary vaccination were detected again (roughly 96% of CD4 and around 88% of CD8), which suggests that memory was broadly maintained. FACS-sorted repertoires could contain abundant contaminating clonotypes from the bulk population, so computational filtering was required.

TCR cDNA was synthesized by 5'RACE template switching, through which a universal primer site and unique molecular identifiers were introduced. Priming for cDNA synthesis came from both the TCR alpha and TCR beta constant segments. Library amplification involved two PCR steps, and the second step added sample barcodes and sequencing adapters. Libraries were sequenced on Illumina HiSeq 2500 (2x100 bp) or NovaSeq (2x150 bp). The paper's data handling went like this. Reads were demultiplexed and collapsed into UMI consensus sequences with MIGEC, and V(D)J alignment was performed with MiXCR. Clonotypes responding to the vaccine were identified with edgeR on replicate PBMC samples, with the criteria of FDR below 0.01 and a log2 fold change above 5 up to day 15. Each bulk clonotype was labeled CD4 or CD8 based on which sequenced repertoire, CD4 or CD8, contained the clonotype at higher abundance. TCRdb reprocessed the public reads (quality trimming at Q25 with fastp, clone calling with MiXCR) and kept in-frame beta chains. Identical CDR3 protein sequences are pooled into one entry, listed with their most common genes and DNA. TCRdb, not the original authors, processed these V and J calls. The sample includes 350,000 or so distinct CDR3 sequences, with 8.1% observed a single time. The biggest ten clones account for around 17% of the sample.

The rearranged chain carries TRBV28 and TRBJ2-5; 9 middle bases align to TRBD1. This clonotype was sampled from a man in his late teens or twenties who received the YFV17D yellow fever vaccine. Sequenced material: PBMCs, taken 35 to 50 days after the first yellow fever vaccination. DNA sequence: TGTGCCAGCAGTTTAAGGACAGGGGTATGGGAGACCCAGTACTTC. Translated, it gives CASSLRTGVWETQYF.